This TCR beta chain was captured in a study of cytomegalovirus exposure and HLA in healthy donors. Regarding the study as a whole: Immune exposure was documented only through CMV serostatus. When a later analysis was performed, an Asian-associated ancestry cluster reportedly had fewer N-insertions than the approximately 700-donor mean.

Only one count was recorded for this clone. Its target is unknown. The V end was cut by 5 bases, the J end by 5 bases, with 10 bases between. The CDR3 length is 13 residues. Germline V gives CDR1 MNHNS, CDR2 SASEGT. Participants comprised healthy donors of bone marrow. Primers for the PCR totalled 60 Vbeta and 13 Jbeta. This table comes from immunoSEQ multiplex PCR, and its TCRdb copy is limited to in-frame clones, with some not included. The sample lists about 91,000 clones; about nine tenths were seen once. The chain couples TRBV6-1 to TRBJ2-1; no firm D call. The specimen was PBMCs. This TCR derives from a young man in good health and CMV-seronegative. The CDR3 spells CASSINFHNEQFF. The CDR3 DNA is TGTGCCAGCAGTATAAATTTCCACAATGAGCAGTTCTTC.